The subject of this entry is one T cell receptor beta chain. The CDR3 is 13 residues long. The V end lost 2 bases, the J end lost 1 base, and 5 bases lay between the germline ends. Germline V CDR1 and CDR2: WSHSY, SAAADI. These data are taken from a study of blood T cell repertoires in COVID-19. Whole-study context: Samples taken during acute and convalescent COVID-19 were collected in the United States, Italy and Spain.

Measured with immunoSEQ multiplex PCR; TCRdb has only the in-frame clones, and not every one. This table holds 250,000 to 350,000 clones, approximately 91% found once. The TCR comes from a woman in her 30s with COVID-19, enrolled during active disease. The J gene is TRBJ1-1, the V gene TRBV10-2; D gene ambiguous. The sample taken for sequencing was peripheral blood. The CDR3 protein is CASSEGGNTEAFF. CDR3 nucleotide sequence: TGCGCCAGCAGTGAGGGCGGGAACACTGAAGCTTTCTTT.